The 9 T cell receptor beta chains listed next were all sequenced from one sample in a study of T-cell reconstitution after alpha-beta-depleted transplantation in children. For TCRbeta, the library was prepared with unique molecular identifiers. Each CDR3 protein gets one entry after TCRdb re-called the PCR reads with MiXCR. The sample yields about a million distinct CDR3 sequences, 25% to 30% seen once. The sequenced sample was PBMCs, mostly from graft donor cells, obtained 360 days after TCRalphabeta/CD19-depleted stem cell transplant. The source of these receptors is a boy in the first two years of life who had a stem cell transplant for SCID, so the T cells may come from the graft donor.

This clonotype was seen repeatedly, ten times or more. The CDR3 loop reads CSARGQTYEQYF. The DNA of the CDR3 is TGCAGTGCTAGAGGGCAGACCTACGAGCAGTACTTC. The chain joins TRBV20-1 to TRBJ2-7; no reliable D call. This CDR3 contains 12 residues. CDR1 and CDR2 from the germline V gene are DFQATT and SNEGSKA (reference sequence). With 1 base removed from V and 2 bases from J, the gap between germline ends came to 6 bases.

This clonotype was recorded a few times. This chain connects TRBV5-1 to TRBJ2-7; the D gene is possibly TRBD1 (5 bases). The CDR3 is 16 residues long. Trimming removed 0 bases at V and 9 bases at J, with 22 bases between. Per the germline V gene, CDR1 is SGHRS and CDR2 is YFSETQ. CDR3 DNA sequence: TGCGCCAGCAGCTTGGACCAGCAGGGAAGCCGGACGGGGCAGTACTTC. Amino acids: CASSLDQQGSRTGQYF.

This chain uses TRBV27 with TRBJ1-1; the D is unclear. Germline loops: CDR1 MNHEY, CDR2 SMNVEV (reference sequence). Trimming stripped 2 bases from V and 2 bases from J, with 6 bases between. There are 13 residues in the CDR3. Here the CDR3 reads CASSLLFNTEAFF. CDR3 coding DNA: TGTGCCAGCAGTTTACTTTTTAACACTGAAGCTTTCTTT.

This clonotype has just a few counts. The genes are TRBV20-1 and TRBJ1-3; no clear D gene. The CDR3 spans 15 residues. CDR1 DFQATT and CDR2 SNEGSKA come from the germline V gene (reference sequence). Trimming pared 0 bases from V and 0 bases from J, leaving 9 bases between. CDR3 sequence reads: CSARDRLSSGNTIYF. The CDR3 coding sequence is TGCAGTGCTAGAGACAGGTTGAGCTCTGGAAACACCATATATTTT.

The J gene is TRBJ2-2, the V gene TRBV5-1, with D maybe TRBD1 (5 bases). CDR3 length equals 15 residues. Germline assignment: CDR1 SGHRS and CDR2 YFSETQ. V lost 4 bases to trimming and J lost 1 base, with 11 bases between them. The CDR3 here is CASSPQGWNTGELFF. CDR3 sequence (DNA): TGCGCCAGCAGCCCCCAGGGTTGGAACACCGGGGAGCTGTTTTTT.

This clonotype was found a few times. J is TRBJ2-7 and V is TRBV5-1; D is unresolved. Looked up from germline, CDR1 is SGHRS and CDR2 is YFSETQ. The V and J ends lost 4 bases and 0 bases respectively, with 17 bases between them. CDR3 length: 16 amino acids. As DNA, the CDR3 is TGCGCCAGCAGCGGAAAACCGGCTGGGTCCTCCTACGAGCAGTACTTC. Translated: CASSGKPAGSSYEQYF.

In its sample, this clonotype was seen many times. The chain has TRBV5-1 and TRBJ1-1; D remains ambiguous. The V gene lost 0 bases and the J gene lost 1 base, with 7 bases spanning the gap. The length of the CDR3 is 14 residues. The germline gives CDR1 SGHRS, CDR2 YFSETQ. The CDR3 nucleotides are TGCGCCAGCAGCTTGGCCGGGCCGAACACTGAAGCTTTCTTT. It is translated as CASSLAGPNTEAFF.

This clonotype turned up a few times. The CDR3 is CSAGASRNQETQYF. The CDR3 coding sequence is TGCAGCGCGGGGGCTAGCAGAAACCAAGAGACCCAGTACTTC. The rearrangement joins TRBV20-1 to TRBJ2-5; perhaps TRBD2 as D (7 bases). Germline CDR1 and CDR2: DFQATT and SNEGSKA (reference sequence). The CDR3 is 14 amino acids.

This chain joins TRBV5-1 and TRBJ2-7, with D perhaps assigned TRBD1 or TRBD2 (6 bases each). Germline V gene lookup returns CDR1 SGHRS and CDR2 YFSETQ. The CDR3 is 12 residues long. Trimming pared 7 bases from V and 4 bases from J, leaving 12 bases between. CDR3 sequence reads: CASGTGAYEQYF. DNA of the CDR3: TGCGCCAGCGGCACGGGGGCGTACGAGCAGTACTTC.